A selection of T cell receptor beta chains follows, all from one sample in a study of blood T cell repertoires in COVID-19. Profiling relied on immunoSEQ multiplex PCR, and the TCRdb table lists in-frame clones only, not all of them. Here the sample spans some 100,000 clones, roughly 79% being singletons. Material: peripheral blood. Receptors originate from a man in his sixties or seventies with active or convalescent COVID-19. CDR3s include the opening cysteine and the closing phenylalanine or tryptophan. The D gene is left open where the match is weak. Clone size is given for some rows only: seen once, a few or many times, or a class if the clone is expanded.

D,J,size,V,DNA,CDR3
-,TRBJ2-3,-,TRBV24-1,TGTGCCACCAGTGATTTTGACAGGCCAGATACGCAGTATTTT,CATSDFDRPDTQYF
TRBD1,TRBJ2-3,-,TRBV19,TGTGCCAGTAGTCCGGGACAGGGTATAGATACGCAGTATTTT,CASSPGQGIDTQYF
-,TRBJ2-5,-,TRBV5-6,TGTGCCAGCAGCTTCGACCTCGGGGGAGAGACCCAGTACTTC,CASSFDLGGETQYF
TRBD2,TRBJ2-3,once,TRBV7-2,TGTGCCAGCAGCTTAGCTCCCCTAGCGGGGGGCCCAGATACGCAGTATTTT,CASSLAPLAGGPDTQYF
-,TRBJ2-5,-,TRBV3-1/TRBV3-2,TGTGCCAGCAGCTTAACAGGAGGGCAAGAGACCCAGTACTTC,CASSLTGGQETQYF
-,TRBJ1-5,-,TRBV5-5,TGTGCCAGCAGCTTCGAAGGGGGTGGCAATCAGCCCCAGCATTTT,CASSFEGGGNQPQHF
-,TRBJ1-1,-,TRBV7-2,TGTGCCAGCAGCTTATCTACAGGGTGGAACACTGAAGCTTTCTTT,CASSLSTGWNTEAFF
TRBD1,TRBJ1-5,-,TRBV15,TGTGCCACCAGCAGAGTTGGAGGGGGCCTCCCATCAGGCCTTCAGCCCCAGCATTTT,CATSRVGGGLPSGLQPQHF
TRBD1,TRBJ1-2,-,TRBV6-5,TGTGCCAGCAGCGCCGGGACAGGACCCTACTATGGCTACACCTTC,CASSAGTGPYYGYTF
TRBD1,TRBJ1-2,-,TRBV6-6,TGTGCCAGCAGCCCCCCTCCGGGACAGGGGGCTTATGGCTACACCTTC,CASSPPPGQGAYGYTF